This TCR beta chain was recovered during a study of naive and memory T cell subsets. The SP2 primer and nested alpha and beta constant region primers amplified ligated cDNA in four rounds. TCRdb used MiXCR to reprocess the UMI-ligation and nested PCR reads, holding one entry per CDR3 protein. This sample has approximately 22,000 distinct CDR3 sequences, with around 6% found just once. Findings and limits, study-wide: TCRs were reportedly recovered from both biopsy types, mostly tuberculin test sites.

This clonotype was recorded at least ten times. Its specificity is unknown. The germline gives CDR1 KGHSH, CDR2 LQKENI. The CDR3 is 14 residues long. Trimming shortened V by 4 bases and J by 8 bases, and 14 bases separated the two germline ends. The treatment was: skin biopsy from PPD injection site in Mantoux-positive individual. TCR cDNA received a 3' ligated oligonucleotide that carried a UMI. Tuberculin skin test biopsies were taken where PPD was injected in Mantoux-positive people. The chain carries TRBV18 and TRBJ1-4; possible D gene TRBD1, 6 bases. This specimen was skin, taken from a tuberculin skin test site. The TCR comes from an adult in good health. This chain's CDR3 is CASSLWAGEEKLFF. The CDR3 DNA reads TGTGCCAGCTCACTATGGGCAGGGGAGGAAAAACTGTTTTTT.